This T cell receptor beta chain was obtained from a study of cytomegalovirus exposure and HLA in healthy donors. Overall study: The 120 or so validation repertoires, a later analysis reported, used the same platform as the approximately 670 first-cohort repertoires.

Study-wide findings and caveats: Rare TCR sequences predominated, though certain public TCRs were found in many donors. A subsequent analysis found that TCR clusters from the first cohort also tended to co-occur in the 90 to 150 validation repertoires, with about 94% of cluster scores above 0. As confirmed in vitro, a few CMV-associated chains were specific for CMV antigens.

Between the trimmed V and J ends, which lost 5 bases and 0 bases, there was a span of 10 bases. Germline V lookup: CDR1 MNHEY, CDR2 SMNVEV (reference sequence). The CDR3 is made up of 15 amino acids. This clone was seen at least ten times. Its target is not known. Produced via immunoSEQ multiplex PCR; TCRdb's table is partial and in-frame only. The sample contains some 140,000 clones, 85% to 90% of which appear only once. This receptor was identified in a woman in her 30s in good health and CMV-seropositive. The rearrangement joins TRBV27 to TRBJ2-2; tentatively, D is TRBD1 (5 bases). The sequenced material came from PBMCs. CDR3 sequence (DNA): TGTGCCAGCAGTCCCGACAGTACGAACACCGGGGAGCTGTTTTTT. Amino acids: CASSPDSTNTGELFF.